This T cell receptor (beta chain) was captured by sequencing in a study of blood T cell repertoires in COVID-19. Study-level background: Samples taken during acute and convalescent COVID-19 were collected in the United States, Italy and Spain. T cells, B-cell-depleted T cells, or PBMCs provided the cDNA or gDNA that served as material.

V was clipped by 1 base and J by 0 bases; unmatched bases: 1. CDR1 and CDR2 (germline): SGHTA, FQGNSA. CDR3 length: 15 amino acids. In the original analysis: Reference gene primer amplification gave nucleated cell count estimates. Clones were sequenced by immunoSEQ multiplex PCR, and TCRdb holds only the in-frame ones, with some missing. V and J calls and clone size follow that table, whereas D and trimming were derived from the DNA. The profile shows over 75,000 clones, over 80% of them singletons. This clonotype was obtained from a human donor in a cohort sampled during active COVID-19. The chain carries TRBV7-2 and TRBJ2-7; 9 positions agree with TRBD1. Sequencing used peripheral blood. The CDR3: CASSLEQGASYEQYF. Here the CDR3 DNA reads TGTGCCAGCAGCTTAGAACAGGGGGCCTCCTACGAGCAGTACTTC.